The source of this TCR beta chain is a study of T cells in Graves' hyperthyroidism and ophthalmopathy. Findings and limits, study-wide: Separation of ophthalmopathy from stable hyperthyroidism was achieved by a 13 V-J model.

Using RNA transcripts as the source, TCR beta CDR3 regions were amplified. HTBI primers were employed in a first-round RT-PCR of the TCR CDR3. TCRdb processed the multiplex PCR reads anew with MiXCR; each CDR3 protein has one entry. The table has some 770,000 distinct CDR3 sequences, about 16% seen once. Germline CDR1 and CDR2: GTSNPN and SVGIG (reference sequence). The CDR3 runs to 12 residues. The V end was cut by 1 base, the J end by 1 base, with 4 bases between. This clonotype has at least ten counts. Antigen unknown. The receptor comes from a man aged 18 to 30 with Graves' hyperthyroidism. Sequenced: blood. This chain links TRBV30 with TRBJ1-1; D not resolved. The CDR3 DNA reads TGTGCCTGGAGTGGTGGGAACACTGAAGCTTTCTTT. This encodes CAWSGGNTEAFF.